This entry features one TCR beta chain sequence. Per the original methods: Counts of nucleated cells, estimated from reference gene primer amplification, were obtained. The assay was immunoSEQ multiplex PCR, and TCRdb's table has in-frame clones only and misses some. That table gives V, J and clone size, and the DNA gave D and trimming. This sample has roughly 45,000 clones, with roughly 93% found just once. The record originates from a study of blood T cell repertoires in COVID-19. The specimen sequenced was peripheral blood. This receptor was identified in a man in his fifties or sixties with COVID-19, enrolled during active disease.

The DNA of the CDR3 is TGTGCCAGCAGCTTAACAGGGGATAGGTATAATTCACCCCTCCACTTT. Translated, it gives CASSLTGDRYNSPLHF. This chain links TRBV7-2 with TRBJ1-6; the match to TRBD1 covers 7 bases. The J segment lost 4 bases and the V segment lost 2 bases, leaving 5 bases of the junction unmatched. Germline V gives CDR1 SGHTA, CDR2 FQGNSA. The CDR3 has 16 amino acids.